These 13 T cell receptor beta chains came from one sample sequenced in a study of T-cell reconstitution after alpha-beta-depleted transplantation in children. The TCRbeta library was prepared with unique molecular identifiers. Using its own MiXCR run on the PCR reads, TCRdb lists one record per CDR3 protein. This sample carries roughly 790,000 distinct CDR3 sequences, around 15% of them seen once, and the ten largest clones take approximately 4.5%. The sample was PBMCs, mostly from graft donor cells, taken 360 days after TCRalphabeta/CD19-depleted stem cell transplant. All receptors come from a male patient under 18 who had a stem cell transplant for acute lymphoblastic leukemia, so the T cells may come from the graft donor.

V is TRBV10-3 and J is TRBJ2-7, with 8 bases that match TRBD2. The CDR3 spans 16 residues. The germline gives CDR1 ENHRY, CDR2 SYGVKD. The trim removed 2 bases at V and 3 bases at J, leaving 9 bases unmatched. For the CDR3, the DNA is TGTGCCATCAGTGAGCCGGGAGGGCCCAAACTCTACGAGCAGTACTTC. Amino acid sequence: CAISEPGGPKLYEQYF.

This clonotype has only a few counts. V usage is TRBV9 and J usage is TRBJ2-3, with D perhaps TRBD2 (6 bases). Between the trimmed V and J ends, which lost 2 bases and 2 bases, there was a span of 9 bases. The CDR3 length is 14 residues. Germline lookup yields CDR1 SGDLS and CDR2 YYNGEE. The CDR3 DNA sequence: TGTGCCAGCAGCGTTTGGGACTTCACAGATACGCAGTATTTT. It specifies CASSVWDFTDTQYF.

This clonotype turned up a few times. The chain combines TRBV2 with TRBJ1-5; D may be TRBD1 (6 bases). Germline loops: CDR1 SNHLY, CDR2 FYNNEI. CDR3 size: 17 residues. V lost 2 bases, J lost 2 bases, and 16 bases lay in between. CDR3 amino acids: CASSENRVVYGNQPQHF. Written as DNA, the CDR3 is TGTGCCAGCAGTGAAAACAGGGTAGTATACGGCAATCAGCCCCAGCATTTT.

This chain uses TRBV27 with TRBJ2-7; 8 nucleotides agree with TRBD2. V trimming: 6 bases; J trimming: 3 bases; junction bases outside the gene matches: 10. This CDR3 is built from 15 residues. Germline values: CDR1 MNHEY, CDR2 SMNVEV (reference sequence). The CDR3 loop is CASRGWLAGLYEQYF. CDR3 bases: TGTGCCAGCAGGGGGTGGTTAGCGGGACTCTACGAGCAGTACTTC.

This clonotype was observed at least ten times. The chain uses TRBV5-1 and TRBJ2-2; no clear D. V lost 0 bases, J lost 1 base, and 7 bases lay in between. The CDR3 covers 15 residues. CDR1 and CDR2 from the germline V gene are SGHRS and YFSETQ. CDR3 protein: CASSLVTLNTGELFF. The CDR3 bases are TGCGCCAGCAGCTTGGTCACACTGAACACCGGGGAGCTGTTTTTT. The complete variable domain, with remaining parts taken from reference TRBV5-1 and TRBJ2-2, reads KAGVTQTPRYLIKTRGQQVTLSCSPISGHRSVSWYQQTPGQGLQFLFEYFSETQRNKGNFPGRFSGRQFSNSRSEMNVSTLELGDSALYLCASSLVTLNTGELFFGEGSRLTVL.

The V call is TRBV7-9, the J call TRBJ2-5, with D tentatively TRBD1 (6 bases). From germline, CDR1 is SEHNR and CDR2 FQNEAQ (reference sequence). With 5 bases removed from V and 5 bases from J, the gap between germline ends came to 18 bases. The CDR3 is made up of 15 amino acids. CDR3 sequence: CASSQNQGPGETQYF. The CDR3 nucleotides are TGTGCCAGCAGCCAGAATCAGGGGCCAGGGGAGACCCAGTACTTC.

The chain combines TRBV10-3 with TRBJ2-7, with D perhaps given as TRBD1 or TRBD2 (6 bases each). V was trimmed by 5 bases and J by 0 bases, leaving 11 bases between them. Germline loops: CDR1 ENHRY, CDR2 SYGVKD. The CDR3 sequence is 14 residues long. The CDR3 region has the DNA TGTGCCATCAGTAGGGGGACTCCCTCCTACGAGCAGTACTTC. It translates to CAISRGTPSYEQYF.

The chain employs TRBV2 and TRBJ2-2, with D maybe TRBD1 (6 bases). Germline CDR1 and CDR2: SNHLY and FYNNEI. V lost 7 bases and J lost 5, with 17 bases in between. This CDR3 is 15 amino acids long. CDR3 nucleotide sequence: TGTGCCAGCATTCGCGAAGGGGGTGGTACCGGGGAGCTGTTTTTT. Its protein product is CASIREGGGTGELFF. The full variable domain, its missing parts supplied by reference TRBV2 and TRBJ2-2, is EPEVTQTPSHQVTQMGQEVILRCVPISNHLYFYWYRQILGQKVEFLVSFYNNEISEKSEIFDDQFSVERPDGSNFTLKIRSTKLEDSAMYFCASIREGGGTGELFFGEGSRLTVL.

This clonotype was seen only a few times. This CDR3 is CASKGTGVDTQYF. DNA for the CDR3: TGTGCCAGCAAGGGGACAGGGGTGGATACGCAGTATTTT. This chain links TRBV27 with TRBJ2-3, with 10 bases matching TRBD1. The ends lost 7 bases at V and 6 bases at J; junction bases unmatched: 4. The CDR3 has 13 residues. From germline, CDR1 is MNHEY and CDR2 SMNVEV (reference sequence).

A few counts support this clonotype. The V call is TRBV6-5, the J call TRBJ2-6; tentative D call: TRBD1 (6 bases). V was cut by 6 bases and J by 0 bases, with 12 bases left in between. There are 16 residues in the CDR3. Germline lookup yields CDR1 MNHEY and CDR2 SVGAGI. Written as DNA, the CDR3 is TGTGCCAGCAGACGACAGGCCCTCTCTGGGGCCAACGTCCTGACTTTC. It encodes CASRRQALSGANVLTF.

The V and J genes are TRBV11-3 and TRBJ2-2; D is undetermined. Germline V gene sequence: CDR1 SGHNT, CDR2 YENEEA. The CDR3 contains 13 residues. Deletions cut 4 bases from V and 4 bases from J, with 7 bases between. CDR3 DNA: TGTGCCAGCAGCTCTCCTACCACCGGGGAGCTGTTTTTT. Protein: CASSSPTTGELFF.

The rearrangement uses TRBV12-5 and TRBJ2-1; D is possibly TRBD1 (6 bases). The CDR3 totals 14 residues. Germline V gene lookup returns CDR1 LGHNT and CDR2 FRNRAP. V lost 1 base and J lost 4, with 8 bases in between. CDR3 protein: CASGLGTAYNEQFF. DNA for the CDR3: TGTGCTAGTGGTTTGGGGACAGCGTACAATGAGCAGTTCTTC.

The V call is TRBV3-1, the J call TRBJ1-6, with D maybe TRBD1 (5 bases). CDR1 is LGHDT and CDR2 is YNNKEL in the germline V gene (reference sequence). Trimming took off 3 bases at V and 8 bases at J, with 14 bases between the two ends. The CDR3 extends over 15 amino acids. CDR3 loop: CASSHGANTDSPLHF. The CDR3 DNA reads as TGTGCCAGCAGCCACGGGGCGAATACGGATTCACCCCTCCACTTT.